This T cell receptor beta chain was recovered during a study of CD8 T cells in Susac syndrome. High-throughput TCR beta sequencing covered peripheral CD8+ and CD4+ T cells. Relapsing-remitting disease, either stable or active, was present in the multiple sclerosis controls, who were treatment-naive patients. It was negative isolation that provided the CD8+ and CD4+ T cells, whereas TEMRA cells were enriched by FACS. An input of roughly 0.5 to 1 ug of RNA was subjected to reverse transcription using random hexamers. The TCR beta CDR3 was amplified by immunoSEQ multiplex PCR across 54 Vbeta, 13 Jbeta. TCRdb fed the immunoSEQ multiplex PCR reads into MiXCR, producing one record per CDR3 protein. The top ten hold around 0.082% of the sample, which has roughly 200,000 distinct CDR3 sequences, around 95% seen once. Germline V lookup: CDR1 DFQATT, CDR2 SNEGSKA (reference sequence). V was shortened by 4 bases and J by 4 bases, with 17 bases between the two germline ends. CDR3 length equals 15 residues.

The material sequenced was CD4+ T cells from PBMCs. V usage is TRBV20-1 and J usage is TRBJ2-4; D is unresolved. This receptor was identified in a human donor with multiple sclerosis. CDR3 nucleotide sequence: TGCAGTGCTAACGACTTTGGGATTTGGAAAAACATTCAGTACTTC. This translates into CSANDFGIWKNIQYF.